This TCR beta chain was retrieved from a study of blood T cells in healthy people across ages. A second PCR, run for roughly 7 to 12 cycles, used a sample-barcoded 5' primer plus a J-beta primer mix. All cDNA molecules were each tagged by a template-switch adaptor with 12 random nucleotides. The yield of each sample was at least 2.5 million CDR3-containing paired-end reads. Each CDR3 protein is one row after TCRdb ran MiXCR on the 5' RACE reads. This sample carries about 970,000 distinct CDR3 sequences, roughly 51% of them seen once, and the ten largest clones take about 21%. Deletions cut 6 bases from V and 2 bases from J, with 19 bases between. The germline gives CDR1 MNHEY, CDR2 SVGEGT. This CDR3 is 16 amino acids long. Study results and limitations: A roughly linear age-dependent decrease characterized TCR beta diversity per million T cells.

With regard to this clonotype: Antigen specificity is unknown.

The gene calls are TRBV6-2 or TRBV6-3 and TRBJ1-2; the D gene is possibly TRBD1 (6 bases). What was sequenced was blood. This TCR came from a woman aged 55-69 years in good health. The CDR3 here is CASRSATGFRNYGYTF. CDR3 sequence (DNA): TGTGCCAGCAGAAGTGCCACAGGGTTTCGAAACTATGGCTACACCTTC.